This paragraph reports one T cell receptor (beta chain). This clone was seen a few times. Its antigen remains undetermined. No qualities accompany the bases; no much larger clone lies one base away. The CDR3 goes from the cysteine to the phenylalanine over 15 residues. Only the CDR3 DNA is retained, 45 bases long and in frame from the first base. The germline V gene encodes CDR1 LNHDA and CDR2 SQIVND (reference sequence). V trim: 3 bases; J trim: 0 bases; unmatched bases: 3. Donors formed part of the validation cohort, which comprised about 130 subjects and was distinct from the first cohort of 666 subjects. The library was made by the immunoSEQ multiplex PCR assay. For the original study's pipeline: A statistical classification framework was built for diagnosing cytomegalovirus status from the catalog of TCR beta chain sequences. TCRdb took over this immuneACCESS table, retaining in-frame rearrangements with V and J assigned. Such tables are incomplete; in checked studies, under half of the missing clones stem from an unresolved V gene, and the remainder is unexplained. V, J and clone size are those of that table, while D and trimming were read from the DNA. In all, the sample holds about 120,000 clones, and around 90% of those were seen once. 1.5% to 2% of the sample is taken by the ten largest.

The data were taken from a study of cytomegalovirus exposure and HLA in healthy donors (dated by TCRdb to about 2017). Looking at the study overall: According to a later analysis, one platform produced both the roughly 110 validation repertoires and the roughly 650 repertoires of the first cohort. The study aimed to test whether signatures of past pathogen exposure could be identified by cataloging public T cell receptors. Besides the first cohort of more than 650 subjects, a separate validation cohort made up of 90 to 150 different subjects was used. The study combined high-throughput TCR immunosequencing, statistical association of individual TCRs with disease status, and machine learning to predict cytomegalovirus infection status.

The paper's findings and limits, for the study overall: Three of the identified cytomegalovirus-associated TCR beta chains were confirmed in vitro to be specific for cytomegalovirus antigens. While some public TCRs were present in many individuals, most TCR sequences turned up only very rarely across donors. A later analysis lacked HLA typing for the validation cohort, so it scored co-occurrence in that cohort across all 120 repertoires. The authors suggested that the approach could potentially be extended to other disease states and immunological phenotypes. The study listed approximately 160 TCR beta chains as associated with cytomegalovirus. Subsequent analysis determined that TCRs grouped into clusters in the first cohort also showed a tendency toward co-occurrence across the 90 to 150 validation repertoires, and 94% of cluster scores exceeded 0. Cytomegalovirus status was reported to be diagnosed by the classifier with high specificity and sensitivity in both the original and validation cohorts.

The source material was PBMCs. The chain is encoded by TRBV19 joined to TRBJ1-2; TRBD1 aligns with 8 central bases. This receptor was taken from a woman younger than 30 in good health and CMV-seronegative. The CDR3 sequence is CASSIKQGANYGYTF. The base sequence is TGTGCCAGTAGTATTAAACAGGGGGCTAACTATGGCTACACCTTC.